This T cell receptor beta chain appears in the sequencing data of a study of human T cells and chemical hapten exposure (dated by TCRdb to 2020 to 2023). Describing the broader study: For sensitization, 2% DPC in acetone was applied to a roughly 2 cm by roughly 2 cm area of upper inner arm skin. Throughout the study period of about 22 weeks, patients also received therapeutic DPC doses to the scalp every week. Patch testing on the upper back used Finn chambers containing 0.01% DPC, with scoring done after 6 days according to International Contact Dermatitis Research Group standards. The mostly female patient cohort included alopecia areata with under or over 50% scalp involvement, alopecia totalis and alopecia universalis. Libraries were pooled for sequencing, and variation in per-sample TCR yields was attributed mainly to small differences in library volumes within the pool. This study followed changes in the peripheral blood TCR repertoire in vivo during primary and secondary sensitization of alopecia patients to the hapten diphenylcyclopropenone (DPC). Blood samples were taken from patients before sensitization (week 0) and at 2, 6 and about 24 weeks after DPC sensitization. Roughly 30 alopecia patients gave blood for TCR sequencing at one to four time points (pre-sensitization, 2, 6 and 24 weeks). The study at large found these results: After repeated subsampling, the strength of the expansion versus patch-test correlation and the threshold at which it became significant changed. Because every patient had alopecia, a presumed autoimmune disease, the patients' immune response might differ from that of healthy individuals. A positive correlation was found between the number of PT1 expanded TCRs and patch test score, with significance reached at thresholds 8, 16 and 32 but not 4. Expanded TCRs formed significantly more large CDR3 similarity clusters than pre-sensitization or healthy control sets, consistent with antigen-driven responses. The number of TCRs above 1 in 1000 frequency did not change with DPC sensitization; there was no evidence of global repertoire structure alterations.

The sample's time point label, in plain terms: patch test 1, 2 weeks after DPC sensitization. Explained via the paper, the treatment or condition label denotes: therapeutic diphenylcyclopropenone sensitization with weekly scalp DPC. At each patch-test visit, blood was drawn before the patch test was applied. Patients were eligible if aged 18 to 70, diagnosed with alopecia and judged suitable for DPC therapy, and pregnant patients were excluded. Unfractionated whole blood was collected in Tempus Blood RNA tubes, and total RNA was extracted from that blood. This clonotype appeared many times. Its recognized antigen is unknown. No clone much larger than this one lies a single base away; base qualities are absent. The germline V gene (reference sequence) yields MNHEY for CDR1 and SMNVEV for CDR2. The CDR3 measures 15 amino acids from cysteine to phenylalanine. Only the CDR3 DNA stays, 45 bases, in frame from base 1. A distance of 16 bases separates the germline ends of V and J, which lose 4 bases and 6 bases respectively.

To prepare the library, RACE was applied. Sequencer: NextSeq 500. Library preparation attached unique molecular identifiers to individual cDNA molecules for quantitative, reproducible TCR counting. Each blood RNA sample was used to sequence both TCR alpha and TCR beta chains. For the original study's pipeline: A median of approximately 100,000 TCRs per sample was observed, with a range of about 23,224 to 690,600. The Decombinator software suite was used to annotate V, J and CDR3 in the TCR reads. To make PS versus PT1 abundance plots, every sample was subsampled to the same number of TCRs (28,000). TCRs were defined as expanded if absent before sensitization and observed at least eight times at the 2-week time point. TCRdb trimmed public reads at Q25 via fastp, called clones via MiXCR and kept in-frame beta chains. Merged by CDR3 protein, the rows form single entries marked with the most common genes and DNA. The V and J calls reflect TCRdb's pipeline rather than the authors' work. For this sample there are under 450,000 distinct CDR3 sequences; approximately 5.1% appear just once. The ten largest clones capture 2% to 2.5% of the sample.

Sequenced here: whole blood, sampled in connection with sensitization to the hapten diphenylcyclopropenone (DPC). This receptor chain uses TRBV27 and TRBJ2-1; the D gene could be either TRBD1 or TRBD2, each agreeing at 5 bases. This clonotype was sampled from a woman between 50 and 59 years old with alopecia areata. Some clones in this sample may be carry-over from other donors' samples. The CDR3 loop reads CASSSGAAGINEQFF. The nucleotide sequence is TGTGCCAGCAGTTCTGGGGCCGCCGGGATCAATGAGCAGTTCTTC.